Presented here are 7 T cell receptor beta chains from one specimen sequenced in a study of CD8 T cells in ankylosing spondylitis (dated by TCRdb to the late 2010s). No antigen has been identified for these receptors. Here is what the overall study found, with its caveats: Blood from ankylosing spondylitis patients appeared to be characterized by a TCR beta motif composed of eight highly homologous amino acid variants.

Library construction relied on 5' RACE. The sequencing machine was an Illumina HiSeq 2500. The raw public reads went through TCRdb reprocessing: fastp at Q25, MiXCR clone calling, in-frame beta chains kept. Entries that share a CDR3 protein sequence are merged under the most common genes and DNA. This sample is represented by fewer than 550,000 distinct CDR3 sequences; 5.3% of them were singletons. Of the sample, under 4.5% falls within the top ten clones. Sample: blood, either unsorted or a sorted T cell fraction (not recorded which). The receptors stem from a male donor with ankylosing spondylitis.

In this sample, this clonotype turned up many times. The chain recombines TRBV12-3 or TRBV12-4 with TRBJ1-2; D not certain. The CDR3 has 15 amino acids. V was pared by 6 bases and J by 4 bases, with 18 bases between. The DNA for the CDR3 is TGTGCCAGCAGCCCCAGGTTAGGCGGGCGCTATGGCTACACCTTC. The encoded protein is CASSPRLGGRYGYTF.

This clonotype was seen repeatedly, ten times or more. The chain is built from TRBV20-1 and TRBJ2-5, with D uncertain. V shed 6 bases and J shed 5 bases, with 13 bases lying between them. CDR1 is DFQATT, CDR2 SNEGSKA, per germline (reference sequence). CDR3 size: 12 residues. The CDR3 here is CSAQDARETQYF. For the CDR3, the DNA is TGCAGTGCCCAGGACGCCCGGGAGACCCAGTACTTC.

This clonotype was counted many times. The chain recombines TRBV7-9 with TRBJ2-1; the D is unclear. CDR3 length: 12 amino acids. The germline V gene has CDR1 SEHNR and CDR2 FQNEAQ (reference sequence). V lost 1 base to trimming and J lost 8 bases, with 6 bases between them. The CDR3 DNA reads TGTGCCAGCAGCTTAGAGGGTCATGAGCAGTTCTTC. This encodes CASSLEGHEQFF.

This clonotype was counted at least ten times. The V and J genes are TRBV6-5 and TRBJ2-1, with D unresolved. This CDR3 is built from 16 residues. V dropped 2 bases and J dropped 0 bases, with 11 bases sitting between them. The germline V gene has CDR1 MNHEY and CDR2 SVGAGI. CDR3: CASSYQTAFSYNEQFF. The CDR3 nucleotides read TGTGCCAGCAGTTACCAGACTGCTTTCTCCTACAATGAGCAGTTCTTC.

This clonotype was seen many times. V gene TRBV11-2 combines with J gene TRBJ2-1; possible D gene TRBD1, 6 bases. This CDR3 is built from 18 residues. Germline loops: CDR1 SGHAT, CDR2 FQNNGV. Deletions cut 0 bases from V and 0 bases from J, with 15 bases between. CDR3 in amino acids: CASSLDQWGRSSYNEQFF. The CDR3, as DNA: TGTGCCAGCAGCTTAGATCAGTGGGGGCGGAGCTCCTACAATGAGCAGTTCTTC.

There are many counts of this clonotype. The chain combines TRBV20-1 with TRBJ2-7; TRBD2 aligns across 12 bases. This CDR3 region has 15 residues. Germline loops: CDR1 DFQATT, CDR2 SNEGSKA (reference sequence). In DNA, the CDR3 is TGCAGCAGGACTAGCGGGATTACCGGCACCTACGAGCAGTACTTC. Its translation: CSRTSGITGTYEQYF.

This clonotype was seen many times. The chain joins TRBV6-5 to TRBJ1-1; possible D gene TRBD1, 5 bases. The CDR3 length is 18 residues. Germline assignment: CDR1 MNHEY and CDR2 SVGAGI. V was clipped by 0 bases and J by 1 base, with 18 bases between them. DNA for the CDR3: TGTGCCAGCAGTTACTCGGATCGTTTAGGGGTCTCGAACACTGAAGCTTTCTTT. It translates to CASSYSDRLGVSNTEAFF.